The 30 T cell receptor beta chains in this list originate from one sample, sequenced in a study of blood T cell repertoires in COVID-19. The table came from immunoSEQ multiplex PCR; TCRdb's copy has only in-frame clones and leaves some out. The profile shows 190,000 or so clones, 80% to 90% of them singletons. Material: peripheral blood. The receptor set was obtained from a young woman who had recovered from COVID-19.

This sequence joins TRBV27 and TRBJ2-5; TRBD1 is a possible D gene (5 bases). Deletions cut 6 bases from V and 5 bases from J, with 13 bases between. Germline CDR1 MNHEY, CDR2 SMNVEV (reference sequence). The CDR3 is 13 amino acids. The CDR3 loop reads CASSRQSLETQYF. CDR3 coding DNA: TGTGCCAGCAGCCGACAGTCTCTTGAGACCCAGTACTTC.

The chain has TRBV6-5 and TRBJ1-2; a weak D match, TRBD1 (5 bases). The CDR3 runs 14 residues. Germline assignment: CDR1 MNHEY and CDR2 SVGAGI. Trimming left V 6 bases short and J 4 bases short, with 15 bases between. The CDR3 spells CASRNRDLLYGYTF. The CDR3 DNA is TGTGCCAGCAGAAACCGGGACTTACTCTATGGCTACACCTTC.

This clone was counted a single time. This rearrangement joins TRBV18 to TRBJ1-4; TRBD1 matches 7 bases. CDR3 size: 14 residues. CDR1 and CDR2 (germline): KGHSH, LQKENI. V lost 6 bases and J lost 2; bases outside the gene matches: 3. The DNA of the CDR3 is TGTGCCAGCTCGCAGGACAGGACTAATGAAAAACTGTTTTTT. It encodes CASSQDRTNEKLFF.

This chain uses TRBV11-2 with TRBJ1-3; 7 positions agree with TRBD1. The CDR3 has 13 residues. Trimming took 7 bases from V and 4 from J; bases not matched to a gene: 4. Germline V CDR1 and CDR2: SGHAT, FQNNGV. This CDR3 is CASTGGRGNTIYF. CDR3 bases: TGTGCCAGCACAGGGGGGCGCGGAAACACCATATATTTT.

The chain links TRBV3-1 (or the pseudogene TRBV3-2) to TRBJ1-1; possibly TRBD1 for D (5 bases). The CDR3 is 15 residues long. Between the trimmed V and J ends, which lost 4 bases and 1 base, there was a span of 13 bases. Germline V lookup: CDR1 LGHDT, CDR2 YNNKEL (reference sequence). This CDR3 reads CASSRPTVGNTEAFF. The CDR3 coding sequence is TGTGCCAGCAGCCGACCGACAGTGGGGAACACTGAAGCTTTCTTT.

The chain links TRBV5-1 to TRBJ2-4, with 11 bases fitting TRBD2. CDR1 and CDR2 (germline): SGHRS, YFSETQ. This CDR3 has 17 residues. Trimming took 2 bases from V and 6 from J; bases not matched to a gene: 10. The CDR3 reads CASSLLDSGTSGNIQYF. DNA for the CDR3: TGCGCCAGCAGCTTACTAGACTCCGGGACTAGCGGAAACATTCAGTACTTC.

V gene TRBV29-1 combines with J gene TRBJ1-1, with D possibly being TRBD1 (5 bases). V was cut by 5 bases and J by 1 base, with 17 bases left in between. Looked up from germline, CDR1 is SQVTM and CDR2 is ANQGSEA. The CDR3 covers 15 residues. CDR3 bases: TGCAGCGTTAAAGGGAGGGGAGAGCCGAACACTGAAGCTTTCTTT. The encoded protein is CSVKGRGEPNTEAFF.

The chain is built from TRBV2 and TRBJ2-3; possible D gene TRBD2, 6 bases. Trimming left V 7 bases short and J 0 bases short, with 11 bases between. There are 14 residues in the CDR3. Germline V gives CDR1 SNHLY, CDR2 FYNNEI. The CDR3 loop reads CASKGGTSTDTQYF. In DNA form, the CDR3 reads TGTGCCAGCAAGGGCGGGACTAGCACAGATACGCAGTATTTT.

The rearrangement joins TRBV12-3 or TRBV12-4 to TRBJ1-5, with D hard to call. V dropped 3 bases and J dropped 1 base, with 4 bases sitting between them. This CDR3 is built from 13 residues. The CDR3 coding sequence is TGTGCCAGCAGTTTGTCGAGCAATCAGCCCCAGCATTTT. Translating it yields CASSLSSNQPQHF.

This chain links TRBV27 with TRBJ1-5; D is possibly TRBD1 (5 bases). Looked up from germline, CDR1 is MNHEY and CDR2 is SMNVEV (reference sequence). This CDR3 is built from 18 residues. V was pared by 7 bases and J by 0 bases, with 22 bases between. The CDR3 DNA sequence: TGTGCCAGCACACCTTATCCGTTGCGGGGCGTTAGCAATCAGCCCCAGCATTTT. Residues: CASTPYPLRGVSNQPQHF.

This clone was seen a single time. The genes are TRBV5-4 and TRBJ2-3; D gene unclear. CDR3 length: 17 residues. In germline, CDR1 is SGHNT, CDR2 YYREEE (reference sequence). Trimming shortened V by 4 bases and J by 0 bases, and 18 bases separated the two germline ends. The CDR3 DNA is TGTGCCAGCAGCAGATCCAGTGGGCAGACGAGCACAGATACGCAGTATTTT. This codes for CASSRSSGQTSTDTQYF.

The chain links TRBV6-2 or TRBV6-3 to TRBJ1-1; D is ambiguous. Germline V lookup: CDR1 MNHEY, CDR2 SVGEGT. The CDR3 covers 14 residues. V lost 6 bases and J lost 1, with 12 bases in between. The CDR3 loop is CASSSNLPNTEAFF. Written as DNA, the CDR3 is TGTGCCAGCAGCTCCAACCTACCGAACACTGAAGCTTTCTTT.

The CDR3 protein is CASSQGGTQYF. In DNA form, the CDR3 reads TGTGCCAGCAGTCAAGGGGGTACGCAGTATTTT. The rearrangement links TRBV25-1 to TRBJ2-3, with D possibly being TRBD1 (6 bases). This CDR3 has 11 amino acids. Looked up from germline, CDR1 is MGHDK and CDR2 is SYGVNS. V was shortened by 5 bases and J by 8 bases, with 8 bases between the two germline ends.

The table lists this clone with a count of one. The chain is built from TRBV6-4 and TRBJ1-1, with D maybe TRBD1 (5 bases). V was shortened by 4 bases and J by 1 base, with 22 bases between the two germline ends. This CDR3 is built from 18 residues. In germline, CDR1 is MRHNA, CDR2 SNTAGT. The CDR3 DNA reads TGTGCCAGCAGTGGGGAGGGGTTAACCGGGACTGAGAACACTGAAGCTTTCTTT. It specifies CASSGEGLTGTENTEAFF.

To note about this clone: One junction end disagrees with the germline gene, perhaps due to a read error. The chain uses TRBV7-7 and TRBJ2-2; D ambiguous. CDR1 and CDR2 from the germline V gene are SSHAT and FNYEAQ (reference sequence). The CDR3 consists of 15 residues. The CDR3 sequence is CASSFSIGHTGELFF. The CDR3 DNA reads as TGTGCTAGCAGCTTTTCTATTGGGCACACCGGGGAGCTGTTTTTT.

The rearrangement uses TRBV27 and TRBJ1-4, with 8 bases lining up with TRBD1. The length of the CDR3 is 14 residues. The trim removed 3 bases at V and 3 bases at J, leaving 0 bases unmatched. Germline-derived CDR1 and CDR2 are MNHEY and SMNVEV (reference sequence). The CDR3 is CASSLTGANEKLFF. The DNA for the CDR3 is TGTGCCAGCAGTTTGACAGGGGCTAATGAAAAACTGTTTTTT.

CDR3 amino acids: CASSLIWGGAPGNTIYF. CDR3 DNA sequence: TGTGCCAGCAGTTTAATCTGGGGGGGCGCTCCTGGAAACACCATATATTTT. J is TRBJ1-3 and V is TRBV28; D is perhaps TRBD1 (6 bases). CDR1 and CDR2 (germline): MDHEN, SYDVKM. Trimming took off 2 bases at V and 2 bases at J, with 16 bases between the two ends. The length of the CDR3 is 17 residues.

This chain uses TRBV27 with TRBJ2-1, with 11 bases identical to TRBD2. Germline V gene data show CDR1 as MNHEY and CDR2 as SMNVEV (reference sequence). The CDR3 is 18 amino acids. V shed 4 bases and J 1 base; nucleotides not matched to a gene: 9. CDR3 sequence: CASSSVAGGRLSYNEQFF. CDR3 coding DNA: TGTGCCAGCAGTTCGGTAGCGGGGGGGCGGTTGTCCTACAATGAGCAGTTCTTC.

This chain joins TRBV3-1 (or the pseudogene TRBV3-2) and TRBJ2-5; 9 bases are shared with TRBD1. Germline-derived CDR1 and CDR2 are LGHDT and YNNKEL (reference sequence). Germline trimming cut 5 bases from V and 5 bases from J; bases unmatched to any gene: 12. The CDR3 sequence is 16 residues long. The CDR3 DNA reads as TGTGCCAGCAGCGTGAACCCCGGGACAGGGATCGAGACCCAGTACTTC. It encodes CASSVNPGTGIETQYF.

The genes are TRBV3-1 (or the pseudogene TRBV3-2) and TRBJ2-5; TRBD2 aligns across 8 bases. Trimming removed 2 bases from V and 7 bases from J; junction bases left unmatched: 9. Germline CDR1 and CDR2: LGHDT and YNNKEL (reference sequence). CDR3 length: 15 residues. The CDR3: CASSQFGREMGTQYF. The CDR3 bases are TGTGCCAGCAGCCAATTCGGGAGGGAGATGGGGACCCAGTACTTC.

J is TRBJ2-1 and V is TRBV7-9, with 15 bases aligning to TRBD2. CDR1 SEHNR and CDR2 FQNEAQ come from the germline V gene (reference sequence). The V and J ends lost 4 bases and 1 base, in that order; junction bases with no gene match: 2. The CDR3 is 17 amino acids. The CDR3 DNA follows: TGTGCCAGCAGCTCCGGACTAGCGGGGGGGTCCTACAATGAGCAGTTCTTC. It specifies CASSSGLAGGSYNEQFF.

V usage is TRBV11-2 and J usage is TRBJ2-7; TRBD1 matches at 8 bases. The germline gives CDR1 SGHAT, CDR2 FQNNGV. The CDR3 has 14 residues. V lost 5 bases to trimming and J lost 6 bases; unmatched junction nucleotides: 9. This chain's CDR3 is CASSPGQVWVEQYF. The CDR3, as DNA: TGTGCCAGCAGCCCGGGACAGGTATGGGTCGAGCAGTACTTC.

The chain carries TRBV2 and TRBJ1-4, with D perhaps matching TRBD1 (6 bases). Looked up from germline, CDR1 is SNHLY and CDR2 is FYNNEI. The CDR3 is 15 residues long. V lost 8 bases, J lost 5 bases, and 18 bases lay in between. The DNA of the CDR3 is TGTGCCAGCGCCATCCCCAGGGGTGGAAATGAAAAACTGTTTTTT. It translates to CASAIPRGGNEKLFF.

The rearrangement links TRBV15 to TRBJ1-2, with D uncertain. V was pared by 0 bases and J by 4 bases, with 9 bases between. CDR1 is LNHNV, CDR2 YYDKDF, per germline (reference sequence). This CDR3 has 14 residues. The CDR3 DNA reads TGTGCCACCAGCAGAGATCGGGGTGGCTATGGCTACACCTTC. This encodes CATSRDRGGYGYTF. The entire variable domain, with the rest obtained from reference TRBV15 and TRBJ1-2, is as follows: DAMVIQNPRYQVTQFGKPVTLSCSQTLNHNVMYWYQQKSSQAPKLLFHYYDKDFNNEADTPDNFQSRRPNTSFCFLDIRSPGLGDTAMYLCATSRDRGGYGYTFGSGTRLTVV.

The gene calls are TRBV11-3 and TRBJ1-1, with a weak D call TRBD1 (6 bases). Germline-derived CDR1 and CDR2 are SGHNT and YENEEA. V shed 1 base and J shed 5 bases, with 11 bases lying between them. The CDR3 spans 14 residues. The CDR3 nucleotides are TGTGCCAGCAGCTTAGGGGGGCAAAGAACTGAAGCTTTCTTT. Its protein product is CASSLGGQRTEAFF.

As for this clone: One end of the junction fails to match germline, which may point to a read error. The CDR3 DNA follows: TGTGCCAGCAGCGTAGACAGGGAAGAGACCCAGTACTTC. Its translation: CASSVDREETQYF. The gene calls are TRBV11-2 and TRBJ2-5, with TRBD1 identical over 7 bases. CDR1 SGHAT and CDR2 FQNNGV come from the germline V gene. The CDR3 is made up of 13 amino acids.

CDR3 sequence: CASSYGQGSGNTIYF. DNA of the CDR3: TGTGCCAGCAGCTATGGACAGGGCTCTGGAAACACCATATATTTT. This chain connects TRBV5-4 to TRBJ1-3, with TRBD1 matching over 8 bases. J lost 0 bases, V lost 3 bases, and 2 bases had no gene match. Per the germline V gene, CDR1 is SGHNT and CDR2 is YYREEE (reference sequence). This CDR3 is 15 amino acids long.

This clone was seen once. The CDR3 loop is CASRPPEGTEAFF. CDR3 nucleotides: TGTGCCAGCAGGCCCCCGGAGGGCACTGAAGCTTTCTTT. The chain has TRBV12-3 or TRBV12-4 and TRBJ1-1; D is unclear. The ends were cut back, 6 bases at V and 4 bases at J, with 12 bases in the middle. The CDR3 loop spans 13 amino acids.

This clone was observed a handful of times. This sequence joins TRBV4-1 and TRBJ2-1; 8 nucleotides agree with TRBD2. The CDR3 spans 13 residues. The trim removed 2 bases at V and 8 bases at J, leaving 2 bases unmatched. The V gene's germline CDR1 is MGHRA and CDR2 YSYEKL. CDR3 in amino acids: CASSQRSGDEQFF. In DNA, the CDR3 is TGCGCCAGCAGCCAACGTAGCGGGGATGAGCAGTTCTTC.

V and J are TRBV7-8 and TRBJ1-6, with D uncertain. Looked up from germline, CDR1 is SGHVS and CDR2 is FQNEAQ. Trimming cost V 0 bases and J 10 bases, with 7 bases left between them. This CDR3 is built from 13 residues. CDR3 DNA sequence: TGTGCCAGCAGCTTAGCGCGCGAATCACCCCTCCACTTT. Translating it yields CASSLARESPLHF. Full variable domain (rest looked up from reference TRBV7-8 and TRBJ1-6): GAGVSQSPRYKVAKRGQDVALRCDPISGHVSLFWYQQALGQGPEFLTYFQNEAQLDKSGLPSDRFFAERPEGSVSTLKIQRTQQEDSAVYLCASSLARESPLHFGNGTRLTVT.